Included here is one TCR beta chain sequence, with context. The clone's antigen remains unknown. Base quality data are lacking; no much larger clone is found one base away. V is shortened by 0 bases, J by 4 bases, and the region joining them spans 10 bases. The CDR3 measures 14 amino acids from cysteine to phenylalanine. CDR3 DNA only is kept here, 42 bases in frame from base 1. CDR1 and CDR2 were assigned from the germline V gene as SGDLS and YYNGEE. This sample was taken from a study of response to subunit inactivated influenza vaccine (dated by TCRdb to 2017 to 2018). Some background on the complete study: To follow how T cells responded to a trivalent subunit inactivated influenza vaccine, the researchers relied on deep quantitative profiling of the T cell receptor repertoire. Here is what the overall study found, with its caveats: It was suggested by the authors that each seasonal influenza vaccination may recruit only a limited number of new T cells.

Libraries were constructed by RT-PCR. Sequencing was carried out with an Illumina HiSeq 2500. In-frame beta chains were kept once TCRdb had trimmed the public reads at Q25 with fastp and called clones with MiXCR. All rows with the same CDR3 protein become a single entry with the most common DNA and genes. Within this sample are 500,000 to 600,000 distinct CDR3 sequences, with around 13% of them counted one time only. 11% of the sample is in the top ten clones. Sample: PBMCs from blood, taken 11 to 12 days after vaccination. The chain links TRBV9 with TRBJ1-2; the D gene is perhaps TRBD1, on 5 matching bases. This clonotype originated in a man aged 45-65 years who received an inactivated influenza vaccine. Donor details come from another sample of the same person, matched by shared clones. The DNA is as follows: TGTGCCAGCAGCGTAGACCCCGGGACCTATGGCTACACCTTC. Translated, it reads CASSVDPGTYGYTF.